Shown below are 28 T cell receptor beta chains from a single sample sequenced in a study of CD8 T cells in ankylosing spondylitis (dated by TCRdb to 2016 to 2017). Broad study findings and their caveats: A TCR beta motif made up of several highly homologous amino acid variants appeared to be characteristic of blood from ankylosing spondylitis patients.

No cognate antigen is known for these TCRs. Libraries were built with 5' RACE. For sequencing, an Illumina HiSeq 2500 was employed. TCRdb reprocessing: public reads trimmed at Q25 with fastp, clones called with MiXCR, in-frame beta chains kept. Identical CDR3 protein sequences are pooled into one entry, listed with their most common genes and DNA. The sample table contains a few hundred thousand distinct CDR3 sequences; only one count was recorded for under 25% of them. Clones ranked in the top ten supply about 15% of the sample. The sample consisted of blood, either unsorted or a sorted T cell fraction (not recorded which). The receptors originated from a male donor with ankylosing spondylitis.

The CDR3 nucleotides read TGTGCCAGCAGTCCTTACACTAGCGCCGGGGAGCTGTTTTTT. It is translated as CASSPYTSAGELFF. The chain joins TRBV28 to TRBJ2-2, with 7 bases lining up with TRBD2. J gave up 6 bases and V 5 bases, and 6 bases lay outside the gene matches. The CDR3 length is 14 residues. The germline V gene has CDR1 MDHEN and CDR2 SYDVKM.

V is TRBV5-1 and J is TRBJ2-7, with D unresolved. The germline gives CDR1 SGHRS, CDR2 YFSETQ. The CDR3 extends over 12 amino acids. V gave up 4 bases and J gave up 2 bases, with 7 bases separating them. CDR3 in amino acids: CASSASTYEQYF. The CDR3 nucleotides read TGCGCCAGCAGCGCGTCTACCTACGAGCAGTACTTC.

The chain links TRBV12-3 or TRBV12-4 to TRBJ2-1; 7 nucleotides agree with TRBD2. This CDR3 has 16 residues. The ends lost 4 bases at V and 0 bases at J; junction bases unmatched: 6. The chain's CDR3 is CASSSIKRDSYNEQFF. The CDR3 region has the DNA TGTGCCAGCAGTTCGATCAAGCGGGACTCCTACAATGAGCAGTTCTTC.

Only a few counts were recorded for this clonotype. The chain combines TRBV4-1 with TRBJ2-3, with a possible D match to TRBD2 (5 bases). CDR1 is MGHRA, CDR2 YSYEKL, per germline. V shed 1 base and J shed 0 bases, with 14 bases lying between them. This CDR3 region has 17 residues. This CDR3 is CASSQGTLAASTDTQYF. CDR3 coding DNA: TGCGCCAGCAGCCAAGGAACGCTAGCAGCTAGCACAGATACGCAGTATTTT.

The chain joins TRBV11-2 to TRBJ2-7; 10 nucleotides align to TRBD2. V lost 5 bases and J lost 2; bases outside the gene matches: 12. The CDR3 sequence is 17 residues long. CDR1 is SGHAT and CDR2 is FQNNGV in the germline V gene. DNA for the CDR3: TGTGCCAGCAGCCCTTGGGCTCTAGCGGGAGACGCCTACGAGCAGTACTTC. This gives the protein CASSPWALAGDAYEQYF.

Only a few counts were recorded for this clonotype. J is TRBJ2-1 and V is TRBV5-1; no clear D gene. V was clipped by 1 base and J by 6 bases, with 17 bases between them. From germline, CDR1 is SGHRS and CDR2 YFSETQ. This CDR3 is built from 16 residues. The CDR3 sequence is CASSLSSTNERNEQFF. The CDR3 coding sequence is TGCGCCAGCAGCTTGTCATCCACGAACGAGCGCAATGAGCAGTTCTTC.

The V call is TRBV6-1, the J call TRBJ1-1, with a possible D match to TRBD1 (6 bases). Germline lookup yields CDR1 MNHNS and CDR2 SASEGT. This CDR3 contains 15 residues. V was shortened by 9 bases and J by 1 base, with 18 bases between the two germline ends. The CDR3 region has the DNA TGTGCCAGTTCCCCCGGACAGAGAGCGAACACTGAAGCTTTCTTT. Translating gives CASSPGQRANTEAFF.

This clonotype was detected only a few times. The CDR3 loop is CASSVSGAPNEQFF. The CDR3 nucleotides are TGCGCCAGCAGTGTATCGGGTGCCCCCAATGAGCAGTTCTTC. This chain joins TRBV10-2 and TRBJ2-1; D ambiguous. CDR3 length: 14 residues. From germline, CDR1 is WSHSY and CDR2 SAAADI. The V gene lost 4 bases and the J gene lost 6 bases, with 13 bases spanning the gap.

The CDR3 coding sequence is TGTGCCAGCTCACTCAAAGAGAGCCAAGAGACCCAGTACTTC. It encodes CASSLKESQETQYF. The chain uses TRBV18 and TRBJ2-5; D is unresolved. Trimming pared 4 bases from V and 1 base from J, leaving 10 bases between. CDR3 length equals 14 residues. In germline, CDR1 is KGHSH, CDR2 LQKENI.

This clonotype was seen a few times. The chain recombines TRBV28 with TRBJ2-7, with 9 bases identical to TRBD1. The V gene end was trimmed by 0 bases and the J gene end by 5 bases; junction bases not matched to a gene: 2. CDR3 size: 14 residues. Looked up from germline, CDR1 is MDHEN and CDR2 is SYDVKM. The chain's CDR3 is CASSLWDRGNEQYF. DNA of the CDR3: TGTGCCAGCAGTTTATGGGACAGGGGTAACGAGCAGTACTTC.

This chain links TRBV6-5 with TRBJ1-6, with a weak D call TRBD1 (5 bases). The CDR3 runs to 12 residues. Trimming shortened V by 1 base and J by 14 bases, and 9 bases separated the two germline ends. The germline V gene has CDR1 MNHEY and CDR2 SVGAGI. As DNA, the CDR3 is TGTGCCAGCAGTTACTGGGGGTCCGCCCTCCACTTT. Amino acid sequence: CASSYWGSALHF.

The J gene is TRBJ1-2, the V gene TRBV5-1, with a tentative D call TRBD1 (5 bases). CDR3 size: 14 residues. V was shortened by 0 bases and J by 7 bases, with 13 bases between the two germline ends. Per the germline V gene, CDR1 is SGHRS and CDR2 is YFSETQ. This CDR3 is CASSLGPGTSGYTF. The CDR3, as DNA: TGCGCCAGCAGCTTGGGTCCAGGGACGAGTGGCTACACCTTC.

The chain couples TRBV20-1 to TRBJ1-5; D uncertain. The CDR3 totals 13 residues. The germline gives CDR1 DFQATT, CDR2 SNEGSKA (reference sequence). The germline V and J ends were trimmed by 5 bases and 2 bases, with 10 bases remaining between them. This CDR3 is CSAQAAGNQPQHF. The CDR3 DNA sequence: TGCAGTGCTCAAGCGGCGGGCAATCAGCCCCAGCATTTT.

This chain links TRBV19 with TRBJ2-1; D is perhaps TRBD1 (5 bases). Germline V lookup: CDR1 LNHDA, CDR2 SQIVND (reference sequence). V lost 7 bases and J lost 4, with 17 bases in between. CDR3 length: 15 amino acids. In DNA, the CDR3 is TGTGCCAGTATTAAGGGGTCAGGGAATTACAATGAGCAGTTCTTC. Its translation is CASIKGSGNYNEQFF.

The sample holds a few counts of this clonotype. The chain couples TRBV5-6 to TRBJ1-3; D not resolved. The CDR3 contains 16 residues. Trimming removed 0 bases at V and 0 bases at J, with 10 bases between. CDR1 and CDR2 from the germline V gene are SGHDT and YYEEEE. The CDR3 region has the DNA TGTGCCAGCAGCTTGGTGCAGGCAATCTCTGGAAACACCATATATTTT. It encodes CASSLVQAISGNTIYF. The whole variable domain, filled in from reference TRBV5-6 and TRBJ1-3, reads DAGVTQSPTHLIKTRGQQVTLRCSPKSGHDTVSWYQQALGQGPQFIFQYYEEEERQRGNFPDRFSGHQFPNYSSELNVNALLLGDSALYLCASSLVQAISGNTIYFGEGSWLTVV.

The chain recombines TRBV7-2 with TRBJ2-7; the match to TRBD1 covers 9 bases. With 4 bases clipped from V and 7 bases from J, the junction kept 11 bases outside the gene matches. The CDR3 totals 15 residues. Germline CDR1 is SGHTA and CDR2 is FQGNSA. CDR3 sequence reads: CASSSFPGQGWEQYF. Here the CDR3 DNA reads TGTGCCAGCAGCTCATTCCCGGGACAGGGCTGGGAGCAGTACTTC.

V and J are TRBV24-1 and TRBJ2-4, with a weak D call TRBD2 (5 bases). Germline values: CDR1 KGHDR, CDR2 SFDVKD. V was pared by 3 bases and J by 0 bases, with 8 bases between. The CDR3 covers 15 residues. The CDR3 nucleotides are TGTGCCACCAGTGATCCAGCGGTAGCCAAAAACATTCAGTACTTC. Its translation: CATSDPAVAKNIQYF.

J is TRBJ2-7 and V is TRBV6-5; 9 positions agree with TRBD1. The V gene end was trimmed by 2 bases and the J gene end by 6 bases; junction bases not matched to a gene: 11. Per germline, CDR1 MNHEY and CDR2 SVGAGI. CDR3 length: 16 amino acids. This CDR3 is CASSYDPYGTGREQYF. The CDR3, as DNA: TGTGCCAGCAGTTACGACCCGTATGGGACAGGGCGCGAGCAGTACTTC.

The chain joins TRBV28 to TRBJ2-1; TRBD2 aligns across 12 bases. CDR3 length: 16 residues. Germline V gives CDR1 MDHEN, CDR2 SYDVKM. V gave up 3 bases and J gave up 9 bases; unmatched junction bases: 9. The CDR3 spells CASSFRLAGAVGEQFF. The CDR3 nucleotides read TGTGCCAGCAGTTTCAGACTAGCGGGAGCTGTAGGTGAGCAGTTCTTC.

Worth noting for this clonotype: Germline is not matched at one junction end, which may reflect a read error. CDR3 amino acids: CASSTGAGGAYNEKFF. The CDR3, as DNA: TGTGCCAGCAGCACTGGAGCGGGAGGGGCCTACAATGAGAAGTTCTTC. The chain uses TRBV9 and TRBJ2-1, with TRBD2 matching 10 bases. Per germline, CDR1 SGDLS and CDR2 YYNGEE. The CDR3 contains 16 residues.

V and J are TRBV24-1 and TRBJ1-3; D remains ambiguous. The length of the CDR3 is 11 residues. Germline V lookup: CDR1 KGHDR, CDR2 SFDVKD. Trimming removed 9 bases at V and 4 bases at J, with 6 bases between. CDR3 sequence: CATGDGNTIYF. In DNA, the CDR3 is TGTGCCACCGGAGACGGAAACACCATATATTTT.

This chain connects TRBV3-1 to TRBJ1-2; possible D gene TRBD1, 6 bases. From germline, CDR1 is LGHDT and CDR2 YNNKEL (reference sequence). The CDR3 spans 13 residues. The V end lost 8 bases, the J end lost 7 bases, and 17 bases lay between the germline ends. The CDR3 here is CASEKQGFGGYTF. CDR3 DNA sequence: TGTGCCAGCGAAAAACAGGGTTTTGGTGGCTACACCTTC.

The chain carries TRBV12-3 or TRBV12-4 and TRBJ2-7, with D maybe TRBD2 (5 bases). There are 14 residues in the CDR3. Trimming stripped 8 bases from V and 0 bases from J, with 14 bases between. CDR3 amino acids: CASGKRRNSYEQYF. The CDR3 DNA is TGTGCCAGCGGTAAGCGGAGGAACTCCTACGAGCAGTACTTC.

This clonotype was seen a handful of times. V and J are TRBV20-1 and TRBJ2-1; tentative D call: TRBD2 (6 bases). Trimming took off 5 bases at V and 12 bases at J, with 23 bases between the two ends. CDR3 length: 14 amino acids. The germline V gene has CDR1 DFQATT and CDR2 SNEGSKA (reference sequence). DNA of the CDR3: TGCAGTGCTGAACCGGGACTCCCTCTTACGGCGCAGTTCTTC. Its translation is CSAEPGLPLTAQFF.

This chain's CDR3 is CARGDPPYNEQFF. CDR3 sequence (DNA): TGTGCCAGAGGAGATCCTCCCTACAATGAGCAGTTCTTC. This chain joins TRBV2 and TRBJ2-1; no clear D gene. This CDR3 spans 13 amino acids. In germline, CDR1 is SNHLY, CDR2 FYNNEI. V lost 9 bases to trimming and J lost 2 bases, with 11 bases between them.

The chain has TRBV5-1 and TRBJ2-3; D is unresolved. V lost 2 bases and J lost 0, with 13 bases in between. Germline CDR1 and CDR2: SGHRS and YFSETQ. The CDR3 sequence is 16 residues long. CDR3 sequence: CASSFSGRESTDTQYF. CDR3 nucleotide sequence: TGCGCCAGCAGCTTCTCTGGTCGAGAAAGCACAGATACGCAGTATTTT.

This clonotype came up a few times. The rearrangement links TRBV6-2 or TRBV6-3 to TRBJ1-1; no clear D gene. V lost 6 bases and J 1 base, leaving 9 bases between the germline ends. The V gene's germline CDR1 is MNHEY and CDR2 SVGEGT. CDR3 length equals 13 residues. The CDR3 loop is CASRPTENTEAFF. The CDR3 DNA sequence: TGTGCCAGCAGACCGACGGAGAACACTGAAGCTTTCTTT.

This clonotype occurred many times. The rearrangement joins TRBV29-1 to TRBJ2-5; D unclear. Per germline, CDR1 SQVTM and CDR2 ANQGSEA. V lost 1 base and J 3 bases, leaving 3 bases between the germline ends. CDR3 size: 11 residues. CDR3: CSVEVEETQYF. The CDR3 DNA follows: TGCAGCGTTGAAGTGGAAGAGACCCAGTACTTC.